This T cell receptor beta chain stems from a study of cytomegalovirus exposure and HLA in healthy donors. About the research overall: An early data release held 79 million or so unique TCRs from HLA-typed donors. Overall study results and limits: Common viral pathogens were later found to be apparently linked to several of the most significant clusters. A later look showed TCR association rates differing by HLA locus, highest for DRB1 and lowest for HLA-C. For most TCR sequences rarity was the rule, although some public TCRs occurred in many donors.

This clone has just a few counts. Its antigen is undetermined. It was with 60 Vbeta and 13 Jbeta primers that the PCR ran. Generated by immunoSEQ multiplex PCR, the TCRdb table keeps only in-frame clones and is missing some. The sample lists roughly 180,000 clones, approximately 78% occurring once. The CDR3 loop spans 17 amino acids. Germline CDR1 is SGHKS and CDR2 is YYEKEE (reference sequence). The V segment lost 2 bases and the J segment 5 bases; nucleotides outside the gene matches: 8. The sequenced sample was PBMCs. This TCR was recovered from a male donor in good health and CMV-seronegative. V usage is TRBV5-5 and J usage is TRBJ2-2; 11 bases map to TRBD1. The CDR3 sequence is CASSFSRTGGATGELFF. As DNA, the CDR3 is TGTGCCAGCAGCTTTTCTAGGACAGGGGGCGCGACCGGGGAGCTGTTTTTT.